This passage covers 20 T cell receptor beta chains from one sample sequenced in a study of blood T cell repertoires in COVID-19. Measured with immunoSEQ multiplex PCR; TCRdb has only the in-frame clones, and not every one. In the table there are about 100,000 clones, around nine tenths of which are singletons. Sequencing was performed on peripheral blood. The receptor source for this set is a human donor in a cohort sampled during active COVID-19.

The chain links TRBV5-1 to TRBJ2-7; TRBD2 aligns across 9 bases. This CDR3 is 15 amino acids long. CDR1 is SGHRS, CDR2 YFSETQ, per germline. The J segment lost 2 bases and the V segment lost 0 bases, leaving 3 bases of the junction unmatched. CDR3 sequence reads: CASSLVAGGPYEQYF. DNA of the CDR3: TGCGCCAGCAGCTTGGTTGCGGGAGGGCCCTACGAGCAGTACTTC.

This chain joins TRBV14 and TRBJ2-1, with 7 bases that match TRBD2. The V and J ends lost 1 base and 9 bases, in that order; junction bases with no gene match: 9. The CDR3 has 15 residues. Germline V gives CDR1 SGHDN, CDR2 FVKESK. CDR3 in amino acids: CASSQAGQRDGEQFF. CDR3 nucleotide sequence: TGTGCCAGCAGCCAAGCAGGGCAGCGGGATGGTGAGCAGTTCTTC.

In its sample, this clone was seen a few times. J is TRBJ1-4 and V is TRBV7-7; 10 nucleotides agree with TRBD1. Germline values: CDR1 SSHAT, CDR2 FNYEAQ (reference sequence). The junction had 3 bases not matched to a gene; V was cut back by 1 base and J by 7 bases. The CDR3 has 15 amino acids. The CDR3 DNA sequence: TGTGCCAGCAGCTTAGGGGGGACAGGGGTTGAAAAACTGTTTTTT. Amino acid sequence: CASSLGGTGVEKLFF. Based on the CDR3 plus reference TRBV7-7 and TRBJ1-4, the full variable domain is GAGVSQSPRYKVTKRGQDVTLRCDPISSHATLYWYQQALGQGPEFLTYFNYEAQPDKSGLPSDRFSAERPEGSISTLTIQRTEQRDSAMYRCASSLGGTGVEKLFFGSGTQLSVL.

The rearrangement uses TRBV5-5 and TRBJ1-1; tentative D call: TRBD1 (6 bases). The CDR3 is made up of 14 amino acids. The V gene lost 3 bases and the J gene lost 4 bases, with 13 bases spanning the gap. Germline V gene lookup returns CDR1 SGHKS and CDR2 YYEKEE (reference sequence). The CDR3 loop is CASSSLGQTTEAFF. CDR3 bases: TGTGCCAGCAGCTCTCTCGGACAGACCACTGAAGCTTTCTTT.

This clone was detected a few times. The rearrangement links TRBV3-1 (or the pseudogene TRBV3-2) to TRBJ2-7, with 9 bases that match TRBD1. Germline loops: CDR1 LGHDT, CDR2 YNNKEL (reference sequence). The CDR3 length is 16 residues. Germline trimming cut 4 bases from V and 2 bases from J; bases unmatched to any gene: 9. In DNA form, the CDR3 reads TGTGCCAGCAGCCGACATGGACAGGGGCTCACCTACGAGCAGTACTTC. Translation: CASSRHGQGLTYEQYF.

The J gene is TRBJ2-3, the V gene TRBV30; no clear D gene. The CDR3 spans 13 residues. Germline values: CDR1 GTSNPN, CDR2 SVGIG (reference sequence). V gave up 2 bases and J gave up 11 bases, with 17 bases separating them. CDR3: CAWSLRVNPGQYF. CDR3 nucleotide sequence: TGTGCCTGGAGTCTCCGAGTCAACCCTGGGCAGTATTTT.

This chain links TRBV7-2 with TRBJ1-1; no reliable D call. Germline values: CDR1 SGHTA, CDR2 FQGNSA. This CDR3 region has 16 residues. Between the trimmed V and J ends, which lost 2 bases and 5 bases, there was a span of 18 bases. The CDR3, as DNA: TGTGCCAGCAGCTTATTGGTCCGAATCGGGGAAACTGAAGCTTTCTTT. This sequence encodes CASSLLVRIGETEAFF.

J is TRBJ1-1 and V is TRBV15; D might be TRBD1 (6 bases). Trimming pared 1 base from V and 3 bases from J, leaving 18 bases between. Per the germline V gene, CDR1 is LNHNV and CDR2 is YYDKDF (reference sequence). The CDR3 spans 17 residues. The CDR3 nucleotides are TGTGCCACCAGCAGAGTCTCTAGACAGGCCTGGGACACTGAAGCTTTCTTT. Amino acid sequence: CATSRVSRQAWDTEAFF.

The chain links TRBV28 to TRBJ2-7; the match to TRBD1 covers 8 bases. The length of the CDR3 is 15 residues. After removal of 5 bases from V and 2 bases from J, the junction contained 8 bases not matched to a gene. Per the germline V gene, CDR1 is MDHEN and CDR2 is SYDVKM. The CDR3 here is CASSDRQGRTYEQYF. DNA for the CDR3: TGTGCCAGCAGTGACCGACAGGGGAGGACCTACGAGCAGTACTTC.

The V gene is TRBV30, the J gene TRBJ2-3; the D gene is possibly TRBD2 (5 bases). Germline V gene lookup returns CDR1 GTSNPN and CDR2 SVGIG (reference sequence). V lost 0 bases and J lost 0, with 13 bases in between. CDR3 length equals 16 residues. CDR3: CAWSVLARTSTDTQYF. CDR3 coding DNA: TGTGCCTGGAGTGTACTGGCGCGGACTAGCACAGATACGCAGTATTTT. Full variable domain (remainder filled in from reference TRBV30 and TRBJ2-3): SQTIHQWPATLVQPVGSPLSLECTVEGTSNPNLYWYRQAAGRGLQLLFYSVGIGQISSEVPQNLSASRPQDRQFILSSKKLLLSDSGFYLCAWSVLARTSTDTQYFGPGTRLTVL.

The chain uses TRBV5-4 and TRBJ2-4, with 9 bases lining up with TRBD2. Germline loops: CDR1 SGHNT, CDR2 YYREEE (reference sequence). The CDR3 has 17 amino acids. V was pared by 0 bases and J by 3 bases, with 7 bases of the junction left unmatched. Here the CDR3 reads CASSLGGPSGNKNIQYF. The CDR3 nucleotides are TGTGCCAGCAGCTTGGGGGGGCCTAGCGGGAACAAAAACATTCAGTACTTC. Combining the CDR3 with reference TRBV5-4 and TRBJ2-4 gives the whole variable domain ETGVTQSPTHLIKTRGQQVTLRCSSQSGHNTVSWYQQALGQGPQFIFQYYREEENGRGNFPPRFSGLQFPNYSSELNVNALELDDSALYLCASSLGGPSGNKNIQYFGAGTRLSVL.

This chain links TRBV10-1 with TRBJ2-1; 9 bases match TRBD1. V shed 6 bases and J 14 bases; nucleotides not matched to a gene: 11. This CDR3 is built from 13 residues. Germline V gives CDR1 WNHNN, CDR2 SYGVQD (reference sequence). The CDR3 coding sequence is TGCGCCAGCAGCCTATCCGGGACAGGGAAAAAGTTCTTC. Protein sequence: CASSLSGTGKKFF.

The chain employs TRBV11-3 and TRBJ2-1; 11 nucleotides align to TRBD2. Germline assignment: CDR1 SGHNT and CDR2 YENEEA. V dropped 5 bases and J dropped 5; count of bases not matched to a gene: 5. This CDR3 contains 15 residues. The CDR3 bases are TGTGCCAGCAGCACCGGGACTAGCGGTGACAATGAGCAGTTCTTC. This translates into CASSTGTSGDNEQFF.

This chain joins TRBV18 and TRBJ1-6; D may be TRBD1 (5 bases). The germline V and J ends were trimmed by 2 bases and 7 bases, with 12 bases remaining between them. The CDR3 spans 15 residues. Germline V gives CDR1 KGHSH, CDR2 LQKENI. The CDR3 reads CASSPFGAGNSPLHF. CDR3 in DNA: TGTGCCAGCTCACCATTCGGCGCAGGGAATTCACCCCTCCACTTT.

This clone came up once. The chain couples TRBV10-3 to TRBJ1-2; possible D gene TRBD1, 5 bases. This CDR3 is built from 14 residues. V was shortened by 4 bases and J by 6 bases, with 15 bases between the two germline ends. Germline V gives CDR1 ENHRY, CDR2 SYGVKD. CDR3 protein: CAISGERSGDGYTF. For the CDR3, the DNA is TGTGCCATCAGTGGAGAGCGGTCGGGGGATGGCTACACCTTC.

This chain joins TRBV7-9 and TRBJ2-1, with 10 nucleotides matching TRBD2. Looked up from germline, CDR1 is SEHNR and CDR2 is FQNEAQ (reference sequence). The CDR3 loop spans 16 amino acids. V gave up 1 base and J gave up 4 bases; unmatched junction bases: 4. CDR3 nucleotide sequence: TGTGCCAGCAGCTTAGTAGTAGCGGGAGGATACAATGAGCAGTTCTTC. It codes for CASSLVVAGGYNEQFF.

The chain employs TRBV10-3 and TRBJ2-7, with D perhaps matching TRBD2 (5 bases). Germline CDR1 is ENHRY and CDR2 is SYGVKD. V lost 0 bases, J lost 9 bases, and 6 bases lay in between. This CDR3 is 11 amino acids long. The CDR3: CAISESRVQYF. The CDR3 DNA is TGTGCCATCAGTGAGTCGAGGGTGCAGTACTTC.

DNA of the CDR3: TGTGCCAGCAGCATTCGCAATGAGCAGTTCTTC. Its translation: CASSIRNEQFF. This rearrangement joins TRBV7-9 to TRBJ2-1; D uncertain. V was pared by 5 bases and J by 6 bases, with 5 bases between. Germline lookup yields CDR1 SEHNR and CDR2 FQNEAQ (reference sequence). The CDR3 loop spans 11 amino acids.

The chain employs TRBV6-2 or TRBV6-3 and TRBJ2-7, with D possibly TRBD1 on 7 matching bases. The CDR3 runs 15 residues. Germline loops: CDR1 MNHEY, CDR2 SVGEGT. V was cut by 6 bases and J by 7 bases, with 22 bases left in between. CDR3 loop: CASSPDYSPGGEQYF. Here the CDR3 DNA reads TGTGCCAGCAGCCCGGACTACTCGCCAGGGGGAGAGCAGTACTTC.

The CDR3 DNA is TGTGCCAGCTTTTTAACAGGGGTCTCGTCTGGAAACACCATATATTTT. The encoded protein is CASFLTGVSSGNTIYF. The chain uses TRBV6-6 and TRBJ1-3, with TRBD1 matching over 7 bases. The ends lost 8 bases at V and 1 base at J; junction bases unmatched: 11. This CDR3 contains 16 residues. Germline values: CDR1 MNHNY, CDR2 SVGAGI (reference sequence).